This T cell receptor (beta chain) was documented in a study of spatial heterogeneity in lung cancer. Indicated time point: sample taken at primary tumor resection. The roughly 68 donors had untreated early-stage non-small cell lung cancer. Unsorted whole RNA of tumor, nontumor lung or frozen PBMC was sequenced. In its sample, this clonotype was seen many times. The antigen is undetermined. V shed 7 bases, J shed 5 bases, and the junction held 10 bases outside the gene matches. The CDR3 totals 14 residues. The germline V gene has CDR1 SEHNR and CDR2 FQNEAQ (reference sequence). TCRdb reprocessed the 5' RACE reads with MiXCR, giving one entry per CDR3 protein. Seen here are some 21,000 distinct CDR3 sequences, 6.4% observed once, and the top ten hold under 13%. Regarding the study as a whole: Expanded intratumoral alpha and beta TCR counts tracked tumor mutation counts. Tumor T cells had an estimated coverage that came to 7% to 8% for alpha chains and about 13% for beta chains.

The clonotype was recovered from a male donor with early-stage non-small cell lung cancer. The J gene is TRBJ2-5, the V gene TRBV7-9; 7 bases are shared with TRBD1. Sequencing was performed on lung tumor tissue, taken at surgery. CDR3 bases: TGTGCCAGCACCCTGAGGGGGACAGACGAGACCCAGTACTTC. Amino acids: CASTLRGTDETQYF.